The clone carrying this T cell receptor (beta chain) was recorded at least ten times. The antigen is not known. This CDR3 is 15 amino acids long. The V gene lost 4 bases and the J gene lost 0 bases, with 10 bases spanning the gap. Per germline, CDR1 LNHDA and CDR2 SQIVND (reference sequence). Aged 18 to 65, hyperthyroidism patients had been newly diagnosed, with under 2 months' duration. The authors amplified TCR beta CDR3 regions from RNA transcripts. First-round RT-PCR with HTBI primers preceded a second-round multiplex PCR. TCRdb redid the calling of the multiplex PCR reads with MiXCR, one entry per CDR3 protein. The sample shows hundreds of thousands of distinct CDR3 sequences, roughly 20% of them seen only once. These data come from a study of Graves' ophthalmopathy and Graves' hyperthyroidism. General observations from the study: Thyroid clonotypes that were expanded above 0.001 frequency mostly also appeared in blood.

The V gene is TRBV19, the J gene TRBJ1-5, with unresolved D. This clonotype was obtained from a woman aged 18-29 years with stable Graves' hyperthyroidism. Specimen: peripheral blood. The CDR3 loop reads CASSTTGYSNQPQHF. DNA for the CDR3: TGTGCCAGTAGTACCACGGGGTATAGCAATCAGCCCCAGCATTTT.